This TCR beta chain was obtained from a study of T-cell reconstitution after alpha-beta-depleted transplantation in children. TCRbeta library preparation incorporated unique molecular identifiers. TCRdb itself ran the PCR reads through MiXCR, one entry per CDR3 protein. The repertoire holds about 500,000 distinct CDR3 sequences, with 30% to 35% as singletons. CDR3 size: 13 residues. Germline V lookup: CDR1 MNHNS, CDR2 SASEGT. The trim removed 8 bases at V and 6 bases at J, leaving 7 bases unmatched. The receptor's source is a human donor who donated a stem cell graft to a child with aplastic anemia. The chain links TRBV6-1 to TRBJ2-1, with 7 bases that match TRBD2. This specimen consisted of PBMCs from the stem cell graft donor, obtained from the stem cell graft. The CDR3 here is CASGGLSLNEQFF. For the CDR3, the DNA is TGTGCCAGCGGGGGACTATCTCTCAATGAGCAGTTCTTC.